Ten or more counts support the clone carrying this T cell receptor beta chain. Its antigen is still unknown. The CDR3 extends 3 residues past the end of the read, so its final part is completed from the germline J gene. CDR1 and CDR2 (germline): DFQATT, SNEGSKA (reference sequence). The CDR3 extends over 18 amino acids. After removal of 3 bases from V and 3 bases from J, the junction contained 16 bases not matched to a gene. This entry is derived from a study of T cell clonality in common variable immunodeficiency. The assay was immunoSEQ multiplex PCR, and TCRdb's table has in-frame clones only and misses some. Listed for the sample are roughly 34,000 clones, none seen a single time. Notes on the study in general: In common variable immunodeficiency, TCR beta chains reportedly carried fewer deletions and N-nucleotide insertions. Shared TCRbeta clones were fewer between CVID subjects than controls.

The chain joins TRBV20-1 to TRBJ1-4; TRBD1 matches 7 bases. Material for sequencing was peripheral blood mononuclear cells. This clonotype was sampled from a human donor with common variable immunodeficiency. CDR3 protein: CSASLSSGTVVPNEKLFF. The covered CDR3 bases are TGCAGTGCTAGCCTCAGCTCCGGGACAGTAGTGCCTAATGAAAAA.